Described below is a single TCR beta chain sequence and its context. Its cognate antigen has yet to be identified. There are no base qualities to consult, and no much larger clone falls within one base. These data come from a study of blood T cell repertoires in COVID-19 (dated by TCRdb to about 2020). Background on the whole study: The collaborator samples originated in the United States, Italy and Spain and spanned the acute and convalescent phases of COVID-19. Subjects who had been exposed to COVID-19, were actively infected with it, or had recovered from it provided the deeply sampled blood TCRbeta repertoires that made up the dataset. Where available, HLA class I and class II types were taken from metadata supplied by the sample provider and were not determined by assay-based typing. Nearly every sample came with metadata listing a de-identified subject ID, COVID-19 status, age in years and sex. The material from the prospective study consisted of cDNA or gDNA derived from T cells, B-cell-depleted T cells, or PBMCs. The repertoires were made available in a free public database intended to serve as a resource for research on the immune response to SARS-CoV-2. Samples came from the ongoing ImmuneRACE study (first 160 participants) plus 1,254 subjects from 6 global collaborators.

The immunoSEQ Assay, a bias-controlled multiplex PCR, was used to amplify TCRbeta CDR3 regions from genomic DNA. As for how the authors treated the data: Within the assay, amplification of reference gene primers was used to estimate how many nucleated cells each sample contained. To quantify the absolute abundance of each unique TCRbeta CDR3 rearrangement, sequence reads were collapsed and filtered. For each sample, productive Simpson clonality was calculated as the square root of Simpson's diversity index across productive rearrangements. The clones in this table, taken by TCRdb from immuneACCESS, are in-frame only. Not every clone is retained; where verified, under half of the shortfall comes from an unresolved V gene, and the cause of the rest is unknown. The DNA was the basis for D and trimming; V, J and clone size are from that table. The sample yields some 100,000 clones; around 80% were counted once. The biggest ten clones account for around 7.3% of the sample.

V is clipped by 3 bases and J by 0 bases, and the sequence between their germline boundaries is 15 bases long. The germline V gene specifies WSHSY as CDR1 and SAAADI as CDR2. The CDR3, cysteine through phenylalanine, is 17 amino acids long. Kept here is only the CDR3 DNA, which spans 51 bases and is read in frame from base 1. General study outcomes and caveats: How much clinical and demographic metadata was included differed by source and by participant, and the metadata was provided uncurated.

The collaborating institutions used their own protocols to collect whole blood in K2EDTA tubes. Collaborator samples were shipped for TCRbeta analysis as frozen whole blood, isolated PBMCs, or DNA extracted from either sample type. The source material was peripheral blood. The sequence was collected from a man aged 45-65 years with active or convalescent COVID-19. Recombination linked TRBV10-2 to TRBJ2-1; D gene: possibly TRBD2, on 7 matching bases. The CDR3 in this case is CASSDWAGARSYNEQFF. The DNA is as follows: TGCGCCAGCAGTGATTGGGCGGGGGCACGCTCCTACAATGAGCAGTTCTTC.